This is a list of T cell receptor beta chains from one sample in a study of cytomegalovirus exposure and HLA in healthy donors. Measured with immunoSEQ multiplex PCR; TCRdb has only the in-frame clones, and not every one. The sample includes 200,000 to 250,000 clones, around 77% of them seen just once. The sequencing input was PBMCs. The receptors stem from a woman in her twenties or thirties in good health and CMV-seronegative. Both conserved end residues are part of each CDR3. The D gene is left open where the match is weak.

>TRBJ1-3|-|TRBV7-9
CASSSIFRGVLGNTIYF
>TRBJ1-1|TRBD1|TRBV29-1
CSVVRDRVNTEAFF
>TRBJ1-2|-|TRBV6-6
CASSFGQFYGYTF
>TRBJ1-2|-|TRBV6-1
CASSERVGGYTF
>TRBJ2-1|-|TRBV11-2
CASSSPRQVGEQFF
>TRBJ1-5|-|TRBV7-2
CASSLAPYRQRGNQPQHF
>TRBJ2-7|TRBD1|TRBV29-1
CSVEFGTGSYEQYF
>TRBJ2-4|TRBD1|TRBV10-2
CASSGTGLAKNIQYF
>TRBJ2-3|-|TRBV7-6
CASSLGLQGRADTQYF
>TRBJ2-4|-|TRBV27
CASAPGLASRIQYF
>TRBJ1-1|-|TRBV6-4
CASSASGFTEAFF
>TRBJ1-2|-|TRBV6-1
CASSEGFQRHYGYPF
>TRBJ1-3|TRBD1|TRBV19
CASSARQGPDTIYF
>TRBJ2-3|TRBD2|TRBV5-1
CASSARGEKLTQYF
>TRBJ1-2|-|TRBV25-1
CATYREGYTF
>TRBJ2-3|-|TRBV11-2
CASSFAGDTQYF
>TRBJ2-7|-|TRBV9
CASSVVPESYEQYF
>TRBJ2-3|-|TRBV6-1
CASSVDLGDTQYF
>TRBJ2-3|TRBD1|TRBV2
CATRKGGWRDTQYF
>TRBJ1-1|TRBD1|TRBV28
CASRSQGRPSKLEAFF
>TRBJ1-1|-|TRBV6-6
CASSFTGGGVNTEAFF
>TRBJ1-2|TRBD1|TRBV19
CASRNPGGEDGYTF
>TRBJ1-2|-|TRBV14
CASSRNSNYGYTF
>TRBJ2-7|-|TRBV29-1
CSVRPGSSYEQYF
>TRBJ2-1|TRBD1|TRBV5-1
CASSFWGQNPRQFF
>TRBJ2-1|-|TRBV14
CASSPILRQDSEQFF
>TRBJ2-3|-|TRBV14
CASSQNQGGTQYF
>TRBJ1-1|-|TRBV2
CASSARRGNTEAFF
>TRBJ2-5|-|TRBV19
CASSILPQETQYF
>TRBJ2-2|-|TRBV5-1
CASSLTGYTGELFF
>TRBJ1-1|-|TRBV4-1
CASSPSEGLAFF
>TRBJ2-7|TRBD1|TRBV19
CASSIFTGGAYEQYF
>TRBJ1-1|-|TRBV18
CASSPPGARGNTEAFF
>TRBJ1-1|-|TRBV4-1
CASSQVLNTEAFF
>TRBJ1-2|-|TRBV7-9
CASSFLLGPGLDDYTF
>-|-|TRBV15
CATSRTLTRSLGEQYF
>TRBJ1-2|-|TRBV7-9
CASSSNTQRVNYGYTF
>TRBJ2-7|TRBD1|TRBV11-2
CASSLLLGQGAYEQYF
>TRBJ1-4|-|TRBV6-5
CASRPSGTSDEKLFF
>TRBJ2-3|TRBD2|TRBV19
CASSQQSTSGGFTDTQYF
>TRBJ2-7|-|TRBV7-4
CASSLGGRDYRAPYEQYF
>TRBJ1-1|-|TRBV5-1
CASSLVSGVQNTEAFF